Following are 9 T cell receptor beta chains from one sample sequenced in a study of T cell repertoires in cytomegalovirus infection. TCRdb independently ran MiXCR on the reads; one entry per CDR3 protein. The data show 740,000 or so distinct CDR3 sequences, about a third seen once. Specimen: PBMCs. These receptors were taken from a human donor in good health (CMV status not recorded). Some clones in this sample may be carry-over from other donors' samples.

This clonotype has at least ten counts. CDR3: CASSGRTGRTDTQYF. CDR3 DNA sequence: TGTGCCAGCAGCGGAAGGACAGGGAGAACAGATACGCAGTATTTT. V gene TRBV7-2 combines with J gene TRBJ2-3; 8 bases fit TRBD1. With 5 bases clipped from V and 3 bases from J, the junction kept 7 bases outside the gene matches. The germline V gene has CDR1 SGHTA and CDR2 FQGNSA. CDR3 size: 15 residues.

This clonotype was found many times. The rearrangement links TRBV7-6 to TRBJ2-3; 13 bases are shared with TRBD2. In germline, CDR1 is SGHVS, CDR2 FNYEAQ. The CDR3 contains 18 residues. V shed 5 bases, J shed 3 bases, and the junction held 11 bases outside the gene matches. Here the CDR3 DNA reads TGTGCCAGCAGCCGGGGAAAGACTAGCGGGGGGCCAACAGATACGCAGTATTTT. Protein product: CASSRGKTSGGPTDTQYF.

The chain links TRBV7-2 to TRBJ2-7, with TRBD2 matching over 10 bases. Trimming removed 5 bases from V and 0 bases from J; junction bases left unmatched: 7. The CDR3 covers 16 residues. CDR1 is SGHTA and CDR2 is FQGNSA in the germline V gene. The CDR3 here is CASSPGTSVYSYEQYF. CDR3 DNA sequence: TGTGCCAGCAGCCCAGGGACTAGCGTTTACTCCTACGAGCAGTACTTC.

The V call is TRBV19, the J call TRBJ1-3; D unresolved. Germline loops: CDR1 LNHDA, CDR2 SQIVND (reference sequence). Trimming stripped 6 bases from V and 9 bases from J, with 12 bases between. CDR3 size: 12 residues. CDR3 protein: CASSTSVGTIYF. The CDR3 nucleotides read TGTGCCAGTAGCACATCAGTTGGCACCATATATTTT.

This clonotype was counted only a few times. The gene calls are TRBV5-4 and TRBJ2-5, with 15 nucleotides matching TRBD2. From germline, CDR1 is SGHNT and CDR2 YYREEE (reference sequence). The V gene end was trimmed by 0 bases and the J gene end by 4 bases; junction bases not matched to a gene: 1. The CDR3 is 16 amino acids. The CDR3 loop is CASSLEGLAGGETQYF. The CDR3 region has the DNA TGTGCCAGCAGCTTGGAGGGACTAGCGGGAGGAGAGACCCAGTACTTC.

In this sample, this clonotype turned up many times. The chain joins TRBV7-2 to TRBJ2-1, with D possibly being TRBD1 or TRBD2 (6 bases each). In germline, CDR1 is SGHTA, CDR2 FQGNSA. The length of the CDR3 is 15 residues. Trimming took off 2 bases at V and 7 bases at J, with 15 bases between the two ends. The CDR3 spells CASSLSPGAQNEQFF. DNA for the CDR3: TGTGCCAGCAGCTTATCACCGGGGGCTCAAAATGAGCAGTTCTTC.

A note on this clonotype: The CDR3 ends on some other residue instead of the conserved phenylalanine or tryptophan, so this is likely a read error. This chain connects TRBV7-2 to TRBJ2-1; 8 bases match TRBD2. Germline-derived CDR1 and CDR2 are SGHTA and FQGNSA. The CDR3 contains 16 residues. V dropped 7 bases and J dropped 0; count of bases not matched to a gene: 8. This CDR3 reads CASTEGGRHSYNEQFL. CDR3 in DNA: TGTGCCAGCACCGAGGGCGGGAGGCACTCCTACAATGAGCAGTTCTTA.

This clonotype was picked up one time. The chain links TRBV28 to TRBJ1-2; no clear D gene. This CDR3 comprises 14 residues. V was clipped by 7 bases and J by 4 bases, with 16 bases between them. In germline, CDR1 is MDHEN, CDR2 SYDVKM. This CDR3 is CASKGPRSPYGYTF. The DNA of the CDR3 is TGTGCCAGCAAAGGCCCCAGGTCCCCCTATGGCTACACCTTC.

The V call is TRBV20-1, the J call TRBJ1-4; D gene uncertain. Germline values: CDR1 DFQATT, CDR2 SNEGSKA (reference sequence). The CDR3 loop spans 14 amino acids. V was cut by 3 bases and J by 0 bases, with 8 bases left in between. This chain's CDR3 is CSASQPPTNEKLFF. The CDR3 region has the DNA TGCAGTGCTAGTCAACCTCCAACTAATGAAAAACTGTTTTTT.